Sequencing of this T cell receptor (beta chain) was carried out in a study of neurological immune-mediated disorders. The study built sorted libraries from 850,000 to 1,000,000 CD4+ or CD8+ T cells. 5'RACE with 10-nucleotide random UMIs produced the cDNA. Every sequencing run gave over 180 million TCR-beta sequences, taken from 15-18 subjects. TCRdb reprocessed the 5' RACE reads via MiXCR and lists one record per CDR3 protein. The sample lists tens of thousands of distinct CDR3 sequences, less than 6% occurring once. There are many counts of this clonotype. Germline CDR1 SGHRS, CDR2 YFSETQ. The CDR3 has 17 amino acids. Trimming shortened V by 0 bases and J by 1 base, and 11 bases separated the two germline ends.

The chain has TRBV5-1 and TRBJ2-6; possible D gene TRBD2, 5 bases. The sequenced sample consisted of CD4+ T cells from blood. The TCR sequence derives from a woman aged 18-35 years with multiple sclerosis. CDR3 loop: CASSLARSGSGANVLTF. CDR3 in DNA: TGCGCCAGCAGCTTGGCCAGATCGGGGTCTGGGGCCAACGTCCTGACTTTC.